One sample yielded the 31 T cell receptor beta chains listed below, sequenced in a study of T cells expressing NK-cell markers. Reprocessing the 5' RACE reads, TCRdb reports a single entry for every CDR3 protein and omits DNA. Its clone listing holds fewer than 400,000 distinct CDR3 sequences. The sample taken for sequencing was blood T cells: a sorted CD56 or NKG2C T cell subset, CD4+ or CD8+ T cells, or bulk PBMC T cells (not recorded which). The receptors were sampled from a man between 18 and 69 years old in good health.

The J gene is TRBJ1-1, the V gene TRBV28; checking the TCRdb D call of TRBD1 is not possible without DNA. This CDR3 spans 15 amino acids. From germline, CDR1 is MDHEN and CDR2 SYDVKM. Here the CDR3 reads CASRIQGRMNTEAFF. The whole variable domain, remainder taken from reference TRBV28 and TRBJ1-1, is DVKVTQSSRYLVKRTGEKVFLECVQDMDHENMFWYRQDPGLGLRLIYFSYDVKMKEKGDIPEGYSVSREKKERFSLILESASTNQTSMYLCASRIQGRMNTEAFFGQGTRLTVV.

V gene TRBV9 combines with J gene TRBJ2-5; the TCRdb call, TRBD2, lacks DNA for checking. Per the germline V gene, CDR1 is SGDLS and CDR2 is YYNGEE. This CDR3 has 16 residues. CDR3 region: CASSLQAGGFQETQYF.

V usage is TRBV18 and J usage is TRBJ2-7; TCRdb designates TRBD1, a call that cannot be tested without DNA. Germline loops: CDR1 KGHSH, CDR2 LQKENI. CDR3 size: 14 residues. The CDR3 here is CASSGGAGPYEQYF.

This chain uses TRBV6-5 with TRBJ2-7; TCRdb's D call, TRBD1, is unchecked because there is no DNA. This CDR3 is 14 amino acids long. Germline CDR1 is MNHEY and CDR2 is SVGAGI. CDR3 amino acids: CASIISGGSYEQYF.

V gene TRBV4-1 combines with J gene TRBJ2-5; TCRdb reports TRBD1, a call that lacks DNA to check it against. This CDR3 comprises 15 residues. The V gene's germline CDR1 is MGHRA and CDR2 YSYEKL. CDR3 protein: CASSRTGTVQETQYF.

V gene TRBV9 combines with J gene TRBJ1-6; no DNA is available, so the TRBD1 call from TCRdb remains unchecked. The CDR3 is 16 amino acids. The germline CDR1 and CDR2 sequences are SGDLS and YYNGEE. This chain's CDR3 is CASSLTTGTNNSPLHF.

J is TRBJ2-2 and V is TRBV7-6; checking the TCRdb D call of TRBD2 is not possible without DNA. The CDR3 sequence is 15 residues long. The germline gives CDR1 SGHVS, CDR2 FNYEAQ. The CDR3 sequence is CASSLVTGPSGELFF.

V gene TRBV5-4 combines with J gene TRBJ1-1; TCRdb selects TRBD1, and the lack of DNA leaves this call unchecked. Germline V gives CDR1 SGHNT, CDR2 YYREEE (reference sequence). The CDR3 covers 21 residues. CDR3 protein: CASSFRQLRTGRVNLSTEAFF.

The CDR3 here is CASSGGRQPIYGYTF. The rearrangement uses TRBV19 and TRBJ1-2; TCRdb returns TRBD1, unconfirmable since there is no DNA. The CDR3 spans 15 residues. Germline CDR1 reads LNHDA; CDR2 reads SQIVND (reference sequence).

V is TRBV20-1 and J is TRBJ2-5; as DNA is missing, the TRBD1 call by TCRdb cannot be tested. The CDR3 extends over 15 amino acids. Germline CDR1 is DFQATT and CDR2 is SNEGSKA (reference sequence). The CDR3 here is CSARSVRDTQETQYF.

The chain carries TRBV5-5 and TRBJ2-1; TCRdb's D call, TRBD1, is unchecked because there is no DNA. The CDR3 runs 17 residues. The germline CDR1 and CDR2 sequences are SGHKS and YYEKEE (reference sequence). The CDR3 loop reads CASSYRPPASSYNEQFF.

The chain carries TRBV28 and TRBJ1-1; TCRdb names TRBD1, which stays unverified in the absence of DNA. Germline CDR1 and CDR2: MDHEN and SYDVKM. This CDR3 contains 14 residues. CDR3 region: CASSPGGLNTEAFF. The complete variable domain, with remaining parts taken from reference TRBV28 and TRBJ1-1, reads DVKVTQSSRYLVKRTGEKVFLECVQDMDHENMFWYRQDPGLGLRLIYFSYDVKMKEKGDIPEGYSVSREKKERFSLILESASTNQTSMYLCASSPGGLNTEAFFGQGTRLTVV.

The chain is built from TRBV19 and TRBJ2-5; TCRdb's D gene call, TRBD2, goes unchecked for lack of DNA. Germline V gene sequence: CDR1 LNHDA, CDR2 SQIVND (reference sequence). The CDR3 runs 15 residues. The CDR3 loop is CASSSTSGVRETQYF.

This rearrangement joins TRBV18 to TRBJ2-1; without DNA, the TCRdb call of TRBD1 cannot be checked. CDR3 length: 16 amino acids. Germline-derived CDR1 and CDR2 are KGHSH and LQKENI. This chain's CDR3 is CASSLPGQGPYNEQFF.

The CDR3 sequence is CASSHFPGAQETQYF. The genes are TRBV3-1 and TRBJ2-5; TCRdb selects TRBD1, and the lack of DNA leaves this call unchecked. Germline CDR1 reads LGHDT; CDR2 reads YNNKEL (reference sequence). The CDR3 runs 15 residues.

The chain has TRBV6-1 and TRBJ2-1; TCRdb designates TRBD2, a call that cannot be tested without DNA. Looked up from germline, CDR1 is MNHNS and CDR2 is SASEGT. The length of the CDR3 is 14 residues. The CDR3 region is CASSSGGAGNEQFF.

The chain joins TRBV6-5 to TRBJ2-1; TCRdb names TRBD2, which stays unverified in the absence of DNA. Germline V gives CDR1 MNHEY, CDR2 SVGAGI. This CDR3 region has 18 residues. This CDR3 reads CASSYFPSRTVSYNEQFF.

The rearrangement uses TRBV7-2 and TRBJ2-7. Germline CDR1 is SGHTA and CDR2 is FQGNSA. The CDR3 is 15 amino acids. CDR3 amino acids: CASSLALVGFYEQYF.

V gene TRBV7-2 combines with J gene TRBJ2-2; TCRdb's assignment of TRBD1 cannot be checked, as there is no DNA. CDR3 length: 17 residues. Looked up from germline, CDR1 is SGHTA and CDR2 is FQGNSA. CDR3 loop: CASSPDTRTGGTGELFF.

The J gene is TRBJ1-4, the V gene TRBV10-3. This CDR3 comprises 13 residues. Germline CDR1 ENHRY, CDR2 SYGVKD. The CDR3 here is CAISEYVWEKLFF.

The J gene is TRBJ2-1, the V gene TRBV7-8; with no DNA, the TCRdb D assignment of TRBD2 cannot be verified. This CDR3 has 17 amino acids. The germline CDR1 and CDR2 sequences are SGHVS and FQNEAQ. Here the CDR3 reads CASSLGGRGGLYNEQFF.

This chain joins TRBV6-1 and TRBJ1-1; TCRdb's D call, TRBD1, is unchecked because there is no DNA. The CDR3 has 13 amino acids. Germline V gene lookup returns CDR1 MNHNS and CDR2 SASEGT. This chain's CDR3 is CASKGDRQTEAFF.

The rearrangement links TRBV5-1 to TRBJ2-1; the TCRdb call, TRBD2, lacks DNA for checking. CDR3 length: 15 amino acids. Germline lookup yields CDR1 SGHRS and CDR2 YFSETQ. CDR3 region: CASSLVRSGPESSFF.

This chain uses TRBV20-1 with TRBJ2-7; TCRdb gives TRBD1 as the D gene, but with no DNA this cannot be confirmed. CDR1 is DFQATT and CDR2 is SNEGSKA in the germline V gene (reference sequence). This CDR3 comprises 14 residues. The CDR3 sequence is CSAITQGARHEQYF.

This chain joins TRBV5-1 and TRBJ1-1; the D call of TRBD1 rests on TCRdb alone, since no DNA is present to check it. Per germline, CDR1 SGHRS and CDR2 YFSETQ. The CDR3 runs 13 residues. This CDR3 is CASSPLVGREAFF.

The chain uses TRBV6-1 and TRBJ2-1. CDR3 size: 16 residues. The V gene's germline CDR1 is MNHNS and CDR2 SASEGT. CDR3 sequence reads: CASSEAPIFSYNEQFF.

V usage is TRBV7-3 and J usage is TRBJ1-6. The germline V gene encodes CDR1 SGHTA and CDR2 FQGTGA. The CDR3 length is 14 residues. CDR3: CASSGQLQNSPLHF.

This chain links TRBV11-1 with TRBJ1-2; as DNA is missing, the TRBD1 call by TCRdb cannot be tested. This CDR3 region has 18 residues. Germline values: CDR1 SGHAT, CDR2 FQDESV (reference sequence). The CDR3 protein is CASSLALTGGVYWHGYTF.

CDR3 region: CASSADRVTYEQYF. The chain has TRBV2 and TRBJ2-7; TCRdb designates TRBD1, a call that cannot be tested without DNA. The CDR3 extends over 14 amino acids. Germline V gene sequence: CDR1 SNHLY, CDR2 FYNNEI.

The chain recombines TRBV18 with TRBJ2-1; with no DNA, the TCRdb D assignment of TRBD1 cannot be verified. CDR3 length equals 15 residues. In germline, CDR1 is KGHSH, CDR2 LQKENI. Here the CDR3 reads CASSPPPGQGFEQFF. The variable domain in full, with the rest retrieved from reference TRBV18 and TRBJ2-1, is NAGVMQNPRHLVRRRGQEARLRCSPMKGHSHVYWYRQLPEEGLKFMVYLQKENIIDESGMPKERFSAEFPKEGPSILRIQQVVRGDSAAYFCASSPPPGQGFEQFFGPGTRLTVL.

The genes are TRBV4-2 and TRBJ2-1; TCRdb's D call, TRBD1, is unchecked because there is no DNA. CDR1 LGHNA and CDR2 YNFKEQ come from the germline V gene. CDR3 length: 15 amino acids. CDR3 region: CASSQVGDAYNEQFF.